Each of the 8 T cell receptor beta chains below was sequenced from the same sample in a study of human T cells and chemical hapten exposure. One entry per CDR3 protein results from TCRdb running MiXCR on the RACE reads. The top ten hold 1.8% of the sample, which has some 52,000 distinct CDR3 sequences, roughly 11% seen once. Indicated time point: patch test 1, 2 weeks after DPC sensitization. Treatment meaning: therapeutic diphenylcyclopropenone sensitization with weekly scalp DPC. Total RNA was isolated from unfractionated whole blood. Sequencing was performed on whole blood, taken in connection with sensitization to the hapten diphenylcyclopropenone (DPC). The source is a woman between 35 and 50 years old with alopecia areata. Some clones in this sample may be carry-over from other donors' samples.

This clonotype has more than one count but fewer than ten. The genes are TRBV6-6 and TRBJ2-2; perhaps TRBD2 as D (5 bases). This CDR3 comprises 14 residues. The germline CDR1 and CDR2 sequences are MNHNY and SVGAGI (reference sequence). The V and J ends lost 6 bases and 4 bases respectively, with 12 bases between them. This CDR3 is CASREAPLTGELFF. In DNA, the CDR3 is TGTGCCAGCAGGGAGGCCCCACTCACCGGGGAGCTGTTTTTT.

This clonotype was counted ten times or more. This chain joins TRBV18 and TRBJ2-1; 9 bases align to TRBD2. The CDR3 contains 12 residues. Looked up from germline, CDR1 is KGHSH and CDR2 is LQKENI. CDR3 nucleotides: TGTGTGTCTAGCGGGACCCGGAGTGAGCAGTTCTTC. This encodes CVSSGTRSEQFF. The complete variable domain, with remaining parts taken from reference TRBV18 and TRBJ2-1, reads NAGVMQNPRHLVRRRGQEARLRCSPMKGHSHVYWYRQLPEEGLKFMVYLQKENIIDESGMPKERFSAEFPKEGPSILRIQQVVRGDSAAYFCVSSGTRSEQFFGPGTRLTVL.

This clonotype was seen many times. The gene calls are TRBV28 and TRBJ1-5; D is ambiguous. The CDR3 consists of 14 residues. The germline V gene has CDR1 MDHEN and CDR2 SYDVKM. The V gene lost 3 bases and the J gene lost 3 bases, with 9 bases spanning the gap. The chain's CDR3 is CASSFLRANQPQHF. CDR3 sequence (DNA): TGTGCCAGCAGTTTTCTCCGGGCCAATCAGCCCCAGCATTTT. Based on the CDR3 plus reference TRBV28 and TRBJ1-5, the full variable domain is DVKVTQSSRYLVKRTGEKVFLECVQDMDHENMFWYRQDPGLGLRLIYFSYDVKMKEKGDIPEGYSVSREKKERFSLILESASTNQTSMYLCASSFLRANQPQHFGDGTRLSIL.

This clonotype was detected many times. V gene TRBV7-2 combines with J gene TRBJ1-4; no clear D gene. This CDR3 is 14 amino acids long. Germline lookup yields CDR1 SGHTA and CDR2 FQGNSA. Trimming removed 3 bases at V and 7 bases at J, with 12 bases between. The CDR3 is CASSFKKKSEKLFF. As DNA, the CDR3 is TGTGCCAGCAGCTTCAAGAAGAAGTCTGAAAAACTGTTTTTT.

At least ten counts were recorded for this clonotype. The J gene is TRBJ2-1, the V gene TRBV5-8; TRBD1 agrees at 7 bases. V dropped 7 bases and J dropped 0; count of bases not matched to a gene: 13. CDR3 length equals 17 residues. Germline CDR1 and CDR2: SGHTS and YDEGEE. The CDR3 bases are TGTGCCAGCGGGGATTCGGTGGGACAGCTCTCCTACAATGAGCAGTTCTTC. Protein sequence: CASGDSVGQLSYNEQFF. Together with reference TRBV5-8 and TRBJ2-1, the CDR3 gives the full variable domain: EAGVTQSPTHLIKTRGQQATLRCSPISGHTSVYWYQQALGLGLQFLLWYDEGEERNRGNFPPRFSGRQFPNYSSELNVNALELEDSALYLCASGDSVGQLSYNEQFFGPGTRLTVL.

This clonotype showed up many times. CDR3 bases: TGTGCCATCGGATCAGACAGGGTGAGCAATCAGCCCCAGCATTTT. It encodes CAIGSDRVSNQPQHF. J is TRBJ1-5 and V is TRBV10-3; the match to TRBD1 covers 7 bases. Germline V gene sequence: CDR1 ENHRY, CDR2 SYGVKD. V was clipped by 8 bases and J by 1 base; unmatched bases: 8. CDR3 length: 15 amino acids.

The rearrangement joins TRBV7-3 to TRBJ2-2; the match to TRBD2 covers 8 bases. This CDR3 is built from 14 residues. V shed 5 bases, J shed 9 bases, and the junction held 8 bases outside the gene matches. Germline V CDR1 and CDR2: SGHTA, FQGTGA. The CDR3 region has the DNA TGTGCCAGCAGCCCCTCTAGCGGGCGGCGGGAGCTGTTTTTT. Protein: CASSPSSGRRELFF.

This clonotype was found a few times. This chain connects TRBV10-1 to TRBJ1-1, with TRBD1 matching 9 bases. Germline trimming cut 5 bases from V and 0 bases from J; bases unmatched to any gene: 4. Germline V gene sequence: CDR1 WNHNN, CDR2 SYGVQD (reference sequence). CDR3 size: 15 residues. CDR3 protein: CASSKRTGVNTEAFF. Here the CDR3 DNA reads TGCGCCAGCAGTAAAAGGACAGGGGTGAACACTGAAGCTTTCTTT.